The present T cell receptor (beta chain) was sequenced within a study of T cells after yellow fever vaccination. By 5'RACE template switching, TCR cDNA was produced, with a universal primer site and UMIs added in the process. Each CDR3 protein gets one entry after TCRdb re-called the 5' RACE reads with MiXCR. The table has hundreds of thousands of distinct CDR3 sequences, approximately 18% seen once; the top ten hold 18%. Germline V gene data show CDR1 as SGHTA and CDR2 as FQGNSA. Trimming pared 5 bases from V and 4 bases from J, leaving 20 bases between. The CDR3 spans 16 residues. Points from the study as a whole: A weaker but faster secondary response was observed, peaking on day 5 versus 15. At under 97% for CD4 and about 88% for CD8, most primary-vaccination clones showed up again after the booster.

This clonotype was seen a few times. Its antigen remains unknown. The material sequenced was PBMCs, taken before the yellow fever booster vaccination. This sequence originates from a young man who received the YFV17D yellow fever vaccine. The V and J genes are TRBV7-2 and TRBJ1-1; the D gene is possibly TRBD1 (5 bases). The CDR3 region is CASSGKLQGGITEAFF. In DNA form, the CDR3 reads TGTGCCAGCAGCGGGAAGTTGCAGGGAGGGATCACTGAAGCTTTCTTT.